Listed here are 2 T cell receptor beta chains from one sample, sequenced in a study of response to subunit inactivated influenza vaccine. TCRdb reanalysed the RT-PCR reads using MiXCR and keeps one entry per CDR3 protein. The table includes 530,000 or so distinct CDR3 sequences, 10% to 15% detected once. Sequenced material: PBMCs from blood, taken on the day of vaccination. These receptors originate from a man aged 50-59 years who received an inactivated influenza vaccine.

This clonotype was seen a handful of times. The rearrangement links TRBV5-1 to TRBJ2-7; 9 bases map to TRBD1. With 4 bases clipped from V and 5 bases from J, the junction kept 10 bases outside the gene matches. This CDR3 has 15 residues. Germline V gene lookup returns CDR1 SGHRS and CDR2 YFSETQ. DNA for the CDR3: TGCGCCAGCAGCCTCAAAAGGACAGGGGAGGACGAGCAGTACTTC. It is translated as CASSLKRTGEDEQYF. The full variable domain, in which reference TRBV5-1 and TRBJ2-7 provide the parts outside the CDR3, is KAGVTQTPRYLIKTRGQQVTLSCSPISGHRSVSWYQQTPGQGLQFLFEYFSETQRNKGNFPGRFSGRQFSNSRSEMNVSTLELGDSALYLCASSLKRTGEDEQYFGPGTRLTVT.

The chain carries TRBV7-8 and TRBJ1-4; a possible D gene is TRBD1 (5 bases). The CDR3 loop spans 14 amino acids. Trimming cost V 5 bases and J 8 bases, with 15 bases left between them. Germline loops: CDR1 SGHVS, CDR2 FQNEAQ. The chain's CDR3 is CASSRDGGREKLFF. In nucleotides, the CDR3 is TGTGCCAGCAGCCGCGACGGGGGGAGGGAAAAACTGTTTTTT.